These 26 T cell receptor beta chains came from one sample sequenced in a study of shared clonotypes between healthy human individuals. Positive CCR7 selection of CD45RO-negative cells yielded the naive CD8 cells, and terminally differentiated effector memory CD45RA+ cells were excluded. Measured with immunoSEQ multiplex PCR; TCRdb has only the in-frame clones, and not every one. The data show about 2.2 million clones, 80% to 95% seen once. Sequenced material: naive CD8+ T cells from PBMCs. The receptors here all came from a man aged 18 to 29 in good health. Some clones in this sample may be carry-over from other donors' samples.

The chain carries TRBV19 and TRBJ1-5, with a tentative D call TRBD1 (5 bases). CDR1 is LNHDA and CDR2 is SQIVND in the germline V gene (reference sequence). Trimming stripped 3 bases from V and 3 bases from J, with 12 bases between. The CDR3 is 15 residues long. The CDR3 DNA reads as TGTGCCAGTAGTATTGTAACAGGTACCAATCAGCCCCAGCATTTT. This encodes CASSIVTGTNQPQHF.

This chain joins TRBV4-1 and TRBJ2-1, with 11 bases that match TRBD2. Trimming cost V 3 bases and J 4 bases; bases outside gene matches: 2. Germline CDR1 MGHRA, CDR2 YSYEKL. This CDR3 has 15 residues. The CDR3 DNA follows: TGCGCCAGCAGCCAGACTAGCGGGACGTACAATGAGCAGTTCTTC. It specifies CASSQTSGTYNEQFF.

The chain joins TRBV9 to TRBJ1-2; 8 bases align to TRBD1. The CDR3 sequence is 14 residues long. The J segment lost 7 bases and the V segment lost 0 bases, leaving 5 bases of the junction unmatched. CDR1 is SGDLS, CDR2 YYNGEE, per germline. As DNA, the CDR3 is TGTGCCAGCAGCGTAGCTTCAGGACAGGGTGGCTACACCTTC. It is translated as CASSVASGQGGYTF.

This clone was recorded only once. This sample includes further DNA sequences coding for the same CDR3. The J gene is TRBJ1-2, the V gene TRBV27, with a possible D match to TRBD1 (5 bases). V gave up 3 bases and J gave up 2 bases, with 7 bases separating them. CDR3 length: 13 residues. CDR1 and CDR2 from the germline V gene are MNHEY and SMNVEV (reference sequence). The CDR3 DNA follows: TGTGCCAGCAGTTTGACAGTAAACTATGGCTACACCTTC. Translated: CASSLTVNYGYTF.

This chain joins TRBV28 and TRBJ1-1; TRBD1 might be the D (6 bases). The CDR3 contains 14 residues. The germline V gene encodes CDR1 MDHEN and CDR2 SYDVKM. V dropped 4 bases and J dropped 6 bases, with 15 bases sitting between them. The CDR3 sequence: CASSSQDRIPEAFF. For the CDR3, the DNA is TGTGCCAGCAGTTCCCAAGACAGGATACCTGAAGCTTTCTTT.

The rearrangement joins TRBV7-9 to TRBJ1-2; 7 bases line up with TRBD1. The CDR3 runs to 14 residues. Germline CDR1 is SEHNR and CDR2 is FQNEAQ (reference sequence). The V segment lost 5 bases and the J segment 8 bases; nucleotides outside the gene matches: 11. The CDR3 DNA is TGTGCCAGCAGCGTATGGAGGGGACAGAAGGGCTACACCTTC. Translated, it gives CASSVWRGQKGYTF.

V and J are TRBV27 and TRBJ2-4, with D maybe TRBD2 (7 bases). CDR3 length: 16 amino acids. The V and J ends lost 5 bases and 8 bases respectively, with 22 bases between them. The germline V gene has CDR1 MNHEY and CDR2 SMNVEV (reference sequence). In DNA form, the CDR3 reads TGTGCCAGCAGTCCCCTCCCGGGACGGGGGGCTTACATTCAGTACTTC. Residues: CASSPLPGRGAYIQYF.

The chain couples TRBV28 to TRBJ2-3; D is perhaps TRBD1 or TRBD2 (5 bases each). This CDR3 has 17 amino acids. Germline values: CDR1 MDHEN, CDR2 SYDVKM. The V end lost 3 bases, the J end lost 2 bases, and 18 bases lay between the germline ends. CDR3 residues: CASSFGGRREITDTQYF. The CDR3 region has the DNA TGTGCCAGCAGTTTTGGGGGACGGAGAGAGATCACAGATACGCAGTATTTT.

The chain joins TRBV2 to TRBJ1-2, with D maybe TRBD1 (6 bases). Germline-derived CDR1 and CDR2 are SNHLY and FYNNEI. Trimming pared 0 bases from V and 8 bases from J, leaving 22 bases between. The CDR3 totals 17 residues. CDR3: CASSEAPTGGMAGGYTF. The CDR3 DNA sequence: TGTGCCAGCAGTGAAGCGCCGACAGGCGGTATGGCTGGGGGCTACACCTTC.

V and J are TRBV9 and TRBJ2-2; D might be TRBD2 (7 bases). With 3 bases removed from V and 3 bases from J, the gap between germline ends came to 18 bases. The CDR3 contains 17 residues. CDR1 SGDLS and CDR2 YYNGEE come from the germline V gene. CDR3 sequence reads: CASSATGRAIDTGELFF. CDR3 coding DNA: TGTGCCAGCAGCGCCACAGGGAGGGCCATTGACACCGGGGAGCTGTTTTTT. The entire variable domain, with the rest obtained from reference TRBV9 and TRBJ2-2, is as follows: DSGVTQTPKHLITATGQRVTLRCSPRSGDLSVYWYQQSLDQGLQFLIQYYNGEERAKGNILERFSAQQFPDLHSELNLSSLELGDSALYFCASSATGRAIDTGELFFGEGSRLTVL.

J is TRBJ1-4 and V is TRBV9; tentative D call: TRBD1 (5 bases). CDR1 is SGDLS and CDR2 is YYNGEE in the germline V gene. V lost 1 base and J lost 4, with 8 bases in between. The CDR3 consists of 14 residues. The CDR3 sequence: CASSVRGLNEKLFF. As DNA, the CDR3 is TGTGCCAGCAGCGTACGGGGCCTTAATGAAAAACTGTTTTTT.

This sequence joins TRBV28 and TRBJ2-3, with D perhaps TRBD2 (5 bases). V lost 10 bases and J lost 0, with 14 bases in between. The length of the CDR3 is 14 residues. CDR1 MDHEN and CDR2 SYDVKM come from the germline V gene. CDR3 sequence: CATREFGSTDTQYF. Here the CDR3 DNA reads TGTGCCACCCGGGAATTCGGGAGCACAGATACGCAGTATTTT. The whole variable domain, remainder taken from reference TRBV28 and TRBJ2-3, is DVKVTQSSRYLVKRTGEKVFLECVQDMDHENMFWYRQDPGLGLRLIYFSYDVKMKEKGDIPEGYSVSREKKERFSLILESASTNQTSMYLCATREFGSTDTQYFGPGTRLTVL.

The chain recombines TRBV7-9 with TRBJ2-3; D not resolved. The CDR3 covers 17 residues. Trimming pared 1 base from V and 4 bases from J, leaving 18 bases between. The germline gives CDR1 SEHNR, CDR2 FQNEAQ (reference sequence). CDR3: CASSLVVKGLPADTQYF. The DNA for the CDR3 is TGTGCCAGCAGCTTAGTGGTGAAGGGTCTTCCCGCAGATACGCAGTATTTT. Full variable domain (rest looked up from reference TRBV7-9 and TRBJ2-3): DTGVSQNPRHKITKRGQNVTFRCDPISEHNRLYWYRQTLGQGPEFLTYFQNEAQLEKSRLLSDRFSAERPKGSFSTLEIQRTEQGDSAMYLCASSLVVKGLPADTQYFGPGTRLTVL.

The rearrangement links TRBV19 to TRBJ1-2; maybe TRBD1 (5 bases). The CDR3 covers 15 residues. Per the germline V gene, CDR1 is LNHDA and CDR2 is SQIVND (reference sequence). The V gene lost 8 bases and the J gene lost 5 bases, with 21 bases spanning the gap. This CDR3 is CASQTRDGRHYGYTF. The CDR3 nucleotides are TGTGCCAGTCAAACTCGGGACGGCCGTCATTATGGCTACACCTTC.

About this clone itself: The same CDR3 is also encoded by other DNA sequences in this sample. The gene calls are TRBV9 and TRBJ2-5; TRBD1 matches 8 bases. The J segment lost 5 bases and the V segment lost 2 bases, leaving 5 bases of the junction unmatched. Germline CDR1 reads SGDLS; CDR2 reads YYNGEE. The CDR3 has 14 amino acids. DNA for the CDR3: TGTGCCAGCAGCGTGCAGGGGGCGCAGGAGACCCAGTACTTC. Translated: CASSVQGAQETQYF.

This chain joins TRBV20-1 and TRBJ2-1; a weak D match, TRBD1 (5 bases). The germline V gene encodes CDR1 DFQATT and CDR2 SNEGSKA (reference sequence). The ends were cut back, 7 bases at V and 9 bases at J, with 10 bases in the middle. The CDR3 runs to 10 residues. CDR3 region: CSVQGIEQFF. The DNA of the CDR3 is TGCAGTGTTCAGGGAATTGAGCAGTTCTTC.

The chain uses TRBV15 and TRBJ1-1; 8 bases match TRBD1. This CDR3 contains 14 residues. With V trimmed by 8 bases and J by 1 base, 6 bases remained unmatched. Germline values: CDR1 LNHNV, CDR2 YYDKDF (reference sequence). DNA of the CDR3: TGTGCCACCGCTAACAGGGGGGAGAACACTGAAGCTTTCTTT. It encodes CATANRGENTEAFF.

This chain's CDR3 is CASSLAISGDGYTF. CDR3 nucleotide sequence: TGTGCCAGCAGCTTAGCGATATCTGGGGATGGCTACACCTTC. This rearrangement joins TRBV7-9 to TRBJ1-2; D remains ambiguous. The V end was cut by 0 bases, the J end by 6 bases, with 11 bases between. The germline V gene has CDR1 SEHNR and CDR2 FQNEAQ (reference sequence). CDR3 length: 14 residues.

This sequence joins TRBV7-6 and TRBJ2-4, with 7 bases aligning to TRBD2. Germline assignment: CDR1 SGHVS and CDR2 FNYEAQ. CDR3 length: 16 amino acids. Trimming took 5 bases from V and 6 from J; bases not matched to a gene: 13. The CDR3, as DNA: TGTGCCAGCAGCCCGACCTTTAGCGGGCCTACAAACATTCAGTACTTC. Its protein is CASSPTFSGPTNIQYF.

The rearrangement links TRBV2 to TRBJ2-7; perhaps TRBD1 as D (6 bases). Germline-derived CDR1 and CDR2 are SNHLY and FYNNEI. This CDR3 region has 17 residues. Trimming pared 2 bases from V and 2 bases from J, leaving 19 bases between. DNA for the CDR3: TGTGCCAGCAGTGAAAATAGATTCGGGGCAGGGGCCTACGAGCAGTACTTC. Protein: CASSENRFGAGAYEQYF.

The chain recombines TRBV5-8 with TRBJ1-2; D remains ambiguous. The CDR3 runs to 15 residues. CDR1 SGHTS and CDR2 YDEGEE come from the germline V gene. V lost 5 bases and J lost 5, with 19 bases in between. CDR3 amino acids: CASSQAGWQSYGYTF. For the CDR3, the DNA is TGTGCCAGCAGTCAAGCTGGTTGGCAGTCGTATGGCTACACCTTC. Variable domain in full (rest from reference TRBV5-8 and TRBJ1-2): EAGVTQSPTHLIKTRGQQATLRCSPISGHTSVYWYQQALGLGLQFLLWYDEGEERNRGNFPPRFSGRQFPNYSSELNVNALELEDSALYLCASSQAGWQSYGYTFGSGTRLTVV.

The rearrangement joins TRBV29-1 to TRBJ2-2, with D perhaps matching TRBD1 or TRBD2 (5 bases each). The germline gives CDR1 SQVTM, CDR2 ANQGSEA. Trimming left V 0 bases short and J 4 bases short, with 15 bases between. The CDR3 contains 16 residues. This chain's CDR3 is CSVEETYGAGTGELFF. CDR3 nucleotide sequence: TGCAGCGTTGAAGAGACGTATGGGGCGGGCACCGGGGAGCTGTTTTTT.

The J gene is TRBJ2-7, the V gene TRBV5-6; 11 nucleotides agree with TRBD1. The CDR3 spans 16 residues. V dropped 6 bases and J dropped 5; count of bases not matched to a gene: 13. Looked up from germline, CDR1 is SGHDT and CDR2 is YYEEEE. CDR3 coding DNA: TGTGCCAGCACCCTTGGTCTGGACAGGGGGCTCGACGAGCAGTACTTC. This sequence encodes CASTLGLDRGLDEQYF.

This rearrangement joins TRBV27 to TRBJ2-4; 8 bases map to TRBD2. TRBJ2-7 matches the DNA end more closely, so the J call is doubtful. CDR3 size: 13 residues. CDR1 and CDR2 (germline): MNHEY, SMNVEV (reference sequence). The CDR3 coding sequence is TGTGCCAGCAGTACCGCCGGACTAGCCGAGCAGTACTTC. It is translated as CASSTAGLAEQYF.

A remark on this clone: This sample includes further DNA sequences coding for the same CDR3. This chain joins TRBV25-1 and TRBJ2-7; possible D gene TRBD2, 5 bases. CDR1 is MGHDK, CDR2 SYGVNS, per germline. This CDR3 region has 13 residues. V shed 6 bases and J shed 1 base, with 10 bases lying between them. CDR3 nucleotides: TGTGCCAGCAGCCTGCCGGGGTCCTACGAGCAGTACTTC. Protein product: CASSLPGSYEQYF.

This clone occurred a few times. The chain couples TRBV29-1 to TRBJ2-1, with D possibly TRBD1 on 6 matching bases. V was pared by 4 bases and J by 8 bases, with 6 bases between. Germline CDR1 SQVTM, CDR2 ANQGSEA. The CDR3 is 10 amino acids. The CDR3 coding sequence is TGCAGCGTTGGGGGGCATGAGCAGTTCTTC. As protein: CSVGGHEQFF.